These T cell receptor beta chains were read from a single sample in a study of cytomegalovirus exposure and HLA in healthy donors. Sequencing was performed with immunoSEQ multiplex PCR; in TCRdb, only in-frame clones are kept and a portion is missing. The sample has more than 100,000 clones; about 64% are singletons. The sample taken for sequencing was PBMCs. The receptors here all came from a woman aged 40 to 55 in good health and CMV-seronegative. The CDR3 runs from the conserved cysteine through the conserved F or W. D genes are given only for firm matches. Clone sizes are given selectively: once, few, many, or a class where the clone is expanded.

j_call v_call d_call clone_size cdr3_length cdr3_nt cdr3_aa
TRBJ2-1 TRBV28 NA NA 13 TGTGCCAGCCGGGGGGCAGGCTACAATGAGCAGTTCTTC CASRGAGYNEQFF
TRBJ2-5 TRBV5-1 TRBD2 NA 14 TGCGCCAGCAGCCCTGGGGAGGGGCAAGAGACCCAGTACTTC CASSPGEGQETQYF
TRBJ2-7 TRBV27 TRBD1 NA 12 TGTGCCAGCAGTTTCCTGGGACAGCCTTCTAGCTTC CASSFLGQPSSF
TRBJ2-2 TRBV6-1 NA few 14 TGTGCCAGCAGTGAGGCGGGGCGGACCGGGGAGCTGTTTTTT CASSEAGRTGELFF
TRBJ2-3 TRBV9 TRBD2 NA 14 TGTGCCAGCTCATCCGGGGGGGTCGCAGATACGCAGTATTTT CASSSGGVADTQYF
TRBJ1-4 TRBV18 NA NA 15 TGTGCCAGCTCGCTCCCCACAGGGAGTAATGAAAAACTGTTTTTT CASSLPTGSNEKLFF
TRBJ2-1 TRBV2 TRBD2 NA 14 TGTGCCAGCAAAGAGCGGGGGGCGAGGGATGAGCAGTTCTTC CASKERGARDEQFF
TRBJ1-4 TRBV7-2 TRBD1 NA 15 TGTGCCAGCAGCCTCCGACAGGGAACTAATGAAAAACTGTTTTTT CASSLRQGTNEKLFF
TRBJ1-1 TRBV9 NA few 15 TGTGCCAGCAGGAGAGGGGGACACACGAACACTGAAGCTTTCTTT CASRRGGHTNTEAFF
TRBJ2-6 TRBV10-3 NA NA 16 TGTGCCATCAGTGAGTCCCAGTTCTCTGGGGCCAACGTCCTGACTTTC CAISESQFSGANVLTF
TRBJ2-5 TRBV6-1 NA NA 14 TGTGCCAGCAGCGAAGGGGGAGCCAGGGAGACCCAGTACTTC CASSEGGARETQYF
TRBJ1-2 TRBV4-3 NA NA 14 TGCGCCAGCAGCCAAGAGGGGGGGGCGTCTGGCTACACCTTC CASSQEGGASGYTF
TRBJ1-6 TRBV10-2 NA NA 20 TGCGCCAGCAGTGAGTCGAGGACCCACAGGGACGACTTCTATAATTCACCCCTCCACTTT CASSESRTHRDDFYNSPLHF
TRBJ2-5 TRBV29-1 NA NA 16 TGCAGCGTTGAAGCTTGGGGACACACTAATCAAGAGACCCAGTACTTC CSVEAWGHTNQETQYF
TRBJ2-1 TRBV25-1 NA NA 13 TGTGCCAGCACGGAGGATTCCTACAATGAGCAGTTCTTC CASTEDSYNEQFF
TRBJ1-2 TRBV6-5 NA NA 14 TGTGCCAGCAGTTACTCCCGAGCAAACTATGGCTACACCTTC CASSYSRANYGYTF
TRBJ1-1 TRBV28 NA few 11 TGTGCCAGCCCCCGGGGGACTGAAGCTTTCTTT CASPRGTEAFF
TRBJ1-3 TRBV5-6 NA once 12 TGTGCCAGCAGCTTCGGAGGGGCCGGGGTTGATTTT CASSFGGAGVDF
TRBJ1-1 TRBV27 NA NA 14 TGTGCCAGCAGTCCCGGACCAGGGGACACTGAAGCTTTCTTT CASSPGPGDTEAFF
TRBJ2-7 TRBV4-1 TRBD2 NA 16 TGCGCCAGCAGCCAAGTTACCGGGGGGAGCTCCTACGAGCAGTACTTC CASSQVTGGSSYEQYF
TRBJ2-7 TRBV30 TRBD1 NA 12 TGTGCCTGGACCCCGACAGGGTCTCGGCAGTACTTC CAWTPTGSRQYF
TRBJ2-1 TRBV4-2 TRBD2 NA 18 TGTGCCAGCAGCCAAGAGAGGCGGGGGGGCAAACCCTACAATGAGCAGTTCTTC CASSQERRGGKPYNEQFF
TRBJ1-4 TRBV2 NA NA 15 TGTGCCAGCAGTGAAGCGGGGCAGCCCAATGAAAAACTGTTTTTT CASSEAGQPNEKLFF
TRBJ1-5 TRBV2 TRBD1 NA 13 TGTGCCACCCAGGGGGACAGCAATCAGCCCCAGCATTTT CATQGDSNQPQHF
TRBJ2-5 TRBV5-4 TRBD2 NA 17 TGTGCCAGCAGCTTGGCGAGCGAGCGGGGGGGCCTGGAGACCCAGTACTTC CASSLASERGGLETQYF
TRBJ1-1 TRBV7-9 TRBD1 NA 15 TGTGCCAGCACCCCACAGGGGAATTCGAACACTGAAGCTTTCTTT CASTPQGNSNTEAFF